These T cell receptor beta chains were read from a single sample in a study of T-cell memory formation after mild COVID-19. TCRdb reprocessed the 5' RACE reads via MiXCR and lists one record per CDR3 protein. The sample shows approximately 190,000 distinct CDR3 sequences, around 17% of them seen only once. What was sequenced was PBMCs or a T cell subset sorted from them (not recorded which). These receptors all come from an adult woman who had mild COVID-19 (a few samples of this study predate the infection). Cell type and time point are not known. Each CDR3 is given with its conserved first and last residue. D genes are given only for firm matches. Not all rows give a size; the values are once, few, many and, for expanded clones, a class.

clone size	V gene	J gene	D gene	CDR3 DNA	CDR3 protein
NA	TRBV7-6	TRBJ1-1	NA	TGTGCCAGCAGCTTGATGAGGGGGGATGAAGCTTTCTTT	CASSLMRGDEAFF
few	TRBV5-5	TRBJ2-7	NA	TGTGCCAGCAGCTCACCCGGGACACAATCCTACGAGCAGTACTTC	CASSSPGTQSYEQYF
few	TRBV7-9	TRBJ2-7	TRBD1	TGTGCCAGCAGCTCGACAGGGGCGTCCGAGCAGTACTTC	CASSSTGASEQYF
few	TRBV2	TRBJ1-5	NA	TGTGCCAGCAGTGAAGTCGGGGTCCAGGGGCAGCCCCAGCATTTT	CASSEVGVQGQPQHF
few	TRBV15	TRBJ1-5	NA	TGTGCCACCAGCAGAGATGGACGGACTACGGATCAGCCCCAGCATTTT	CATSRDGRTTDQPQHF
many	TRBV7-6	TRBJ2-7	TRBD2	TGTGCCAGCAGCTCACTAGCGGGAGGGTCCGAGCAGTACTTC	CASSSLAGGSEQYF
few	TRBV27	TRBJ2-2	NA	TGTGCCAGCAGTTTAAACCCTTTAGTCACCGGGGAGCTGTTTTTT	CASSLNPLVTGELFF
few	TRBV27	TRBJ2-1	NA	TGTGCCAGCCAGCCCAGGGCAGCTTACAATGAGCAGTTCTTC	CASQPRAAYNEQFF
NA	TRBV29-1	TRBJ1-1	NA	TGCAGCGTGGGGACAAGTTTGAACACTGAAGCTTTCTTT	CSVGTSLNTEAFF
few	TRBV4-1	TRBJ2-4	NA	TGCGCCAGCAGGGAAGGGAGGGGGGGCGGAAACATTCAGTACTTC	CASREGRGGGNIQYF